This TCR beta chain was obtained from a study of shared T cell receptors in the human thymus. V gave up 5 bases and J gave up 5 bases; unmatched junction bases: 8. This CDR3 region has 15 residues. Germline V gives CDR1 SGHTA, CDR2 FQGNSA. Repertoires were generated with immunoSEQ multiplex PCR, while TCRdb's copy carries only in-frame clones and drops some. The repertoire has fewer than 700,000 clones, around nine tenths of them found once; the top ten carry 0.008% to 0.011%. The sample was also reused in another study, on human thymus T cells. That paper states: V and J gene usage appeared biased in thymic and blood repertoires.

The chain links TRBV7-2 to TRBJ2-1, with 8 bases aligning to TRBD2. The sequence was obtained from a boy under two years old with a congenital heart defect. Source material: thymocytes. CDR3 amino acids: CASSREGFTNNEQFF. The CDR3 DNA is TGTGCCAGCAGCCGGGAGGGTTTCACCAACAATGAGCAGTTCTTC.